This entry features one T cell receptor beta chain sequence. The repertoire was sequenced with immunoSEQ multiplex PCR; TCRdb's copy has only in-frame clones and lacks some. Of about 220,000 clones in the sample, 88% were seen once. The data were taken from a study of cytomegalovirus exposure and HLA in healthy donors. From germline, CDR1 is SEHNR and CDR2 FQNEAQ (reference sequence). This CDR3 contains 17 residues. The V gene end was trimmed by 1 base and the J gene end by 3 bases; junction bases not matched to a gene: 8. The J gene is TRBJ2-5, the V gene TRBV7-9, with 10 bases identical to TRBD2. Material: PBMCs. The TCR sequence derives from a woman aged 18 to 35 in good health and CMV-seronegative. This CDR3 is CASSLGGLAGVKETQYF. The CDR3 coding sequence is TGTGCCAGCAGCTTAGGGGGGCTAGCGGGAGTTAAAGAGACCCAGTACTTC.